Shown below are 7 T cell receptor beta chains from a single sample sequenced in a study of PD-1 blockade in classical Hodgkin lymphoma. Produced via immunoSEQ multiplex PCR; TCRdb's table is partial and in-frame only. The sample carries tens of thousands of clones, 65% to 85% recorded once. Time point noted: cycle 4 day 1 (C4D1), after five to seven weeks of nivolumab. Following autologous stem cell transplantation, relapse occurred in every patient, and exposure to brentuximab vedotin varied. The specimen was peripheral blood mononuclear cells (PBMCs), collected before the fourth cycle of nivolumab. Receptors were obtained from a human donor with classical Hodgkin lymphoma.

This chain connects TRBV10-1 to TRBJ1-1, with 8 positions matching TRBD1. This CDR3 has 13 amino acids. Looked up from germline, CDR1 is WNHNN and CDR2 is SYGVQD (reference sequence). The J segment lost 4 bases and the V segment lost 4 bases, leaving 2 bases of the junction unmatched. The CDR3 region has the DNA TGCGCCAGCAGTGGGACAGGGCCCACTGAAGCTTTCTTT. Its translation: CASSGTGPTEAFF.

The chain has TRBV19 and TRBJ1-1; D possibly corresponds to TRBD1 (5 bases). Trimming pared 3 bases from V and 2 bases from J, leaving 13 bases between. The CDR3 extends over 15 amino acids. Germline V CDR1 and CDR2: LNHDA, SQIVND (reference sequence). For the CDR3, the DNA is TGTGCCAGTAGTATCGAGGGACCGATAAACACTGAAGCTTTCTTT. This sequence encodes CASSIEGPINTEAFF.

The rearrangement joins TRBV7-2 to TRBJ1-4; tentatively, D is TRBD1 (6 bases). This CDR3 comprises 15 residues. Deletions cut 5 bases from V and 5 bases from J, with 15 bases between. Germline assignment: CDR1 SGHTA and CDR2 FQGNSA. The CDR3, as DNA: TGTGCCAGCAGCCCCAAAACAGGGAAAAATGAAAAACTGTTTTTT. Translation gives CASSPKTGKNEKLFF.

About this clone itself: The sample holds other DNA sequences that translate to the same CDR3. CDR3 DNA sequence: TGTGCCAGCTCACCAGGGGGACTCCCCTACGAGCAGTACTTC. Its protein product is CASSPGGLPYEQYF. This chain connects TRBV18 to TRBJ2-7; possibly TRBD2 for D (6 bases). The CDR3 is made up of 14 amino acids. V lost 2 bases and J 2 bases, leaving 10 bases between the germline ends. CDR1 and CDR2 from the germline V gene are KGHSH and LQKENI.

V gene TRBV19 combines with J gene TRBJ2-1, with 8 bases lining up with TRBD1. CDR3 length equals 15 residues. Losses at the gene ends were 3 bases for V and 5 bases for J; bases not matched to a gene: 6. From germline, CDR1 is LNHDA and CDR2 SQIVND (reference sequence). Written as DNA, the CDR3 is TGTGCCAGTAGTATCTGGCAGGGGGCGCACAATGAGCAGTTCTTC. As protein: CASSIWQGAHNEQFF.

This clone occurred a few times. The chain couples TRBV4-2 to TRBJ2-3, with D perhaps TRBD2 (6 bases). V was pared by 0 bases and J by 1 base, with 8 bases between. Germline V gene data show CDR1 as LGHNA and CDR2 as YNFKEQ. The CDR3 contains 15 residues. In DNA, the CDR3 is TGTGCCAGCAGCCAAGACGGAGGGGGCACAGATACGCAGTATTTT. This gives the protein CASSQDGGGTDTQYF.

J is TRBJ2-1 and V is TRBV2; TRBD2 agrees at 12 bases. Trimming cost V 7 bases and J 6 bases; bases outside gene matches: 7. The CDR3 has 15 amino acids. From germline, CDR1 is SNHLY and CDR2 FYNNEI. The CDR3 spells CASTQRTSGTNEQFF. As DNA, the CDR3 is TGTGCCAGCACTCAAAGGACTAGCGGGACCAATGAGCAGTTCTTC.